The 10 T cell receptor beta chains given below trace back to one sample, sequenced in a study of T cells in Graves' hyperthyroidism and ophthalmopathy. TCR beta CDR3 regions were amplified from RNA transcripts. When the TCR CDR3 underwent first-round RT-PCR, the HTBI primer set was used. TCRdb redid the calling of the multiplex PCR reads with MiXCR, one entry per CDR3 protein. The repertoire includes around 580,000 distinct CDR3 sequences, around 15% of them detected once, and approximately 18% sits in the top ten. Sequenced sample: blood. The receptor source for this set is a woman aged 18 to 35 with Graves' hyperthyroidism.

This clonotype occurred many times. V usage is TRBV20-1 and J usage is TRBJ2-1, with D uncertain. From germline, CDR1 is DFQATT and CDR2 SNEGSKA (reference sequence). There are 13 residues in the CDR3. V was shortened by 0 bases and J by 9 bases, with 12 bases between the two germline ends. The CDR3 sequence is CSAREPTPGEQFF. CDR3 DNA: TGCAGTGCTAGAGAGCCGACCCCAGGTGAGCAGTTCTTC.

The sample holds many counts of this clonotype. The chain is built from TRBV2 and TRBJ2-1; D is uncertain. This CDR3 spans 14 amino acids. Germline assignment: CDR1 SNHLY and CDR2 FYNNEI. Trimming removed 8 bases at V and 5 bases at J, with 16 bases between. The CDR3 loop reads CASGWGTADNEQFF. The CDR3, as DNA: TGTGCCAGCGGATGGGGAACCGCGGACAATGAGCAGTTCTTC.

The rearrangement links TRBV30 to TRBJ2-5; 9 bases are a match to TRBD1. This CDR3 has 19 residues. The ends lost 0 bases at V and 2 bases at J; junction bases unmatched: 16. Germline lookup yields CDR1 GTSNPN and CDR2 SVGIG (reference sequence). The CDR3 is CAWSVLGDQGQGRQETQYF. The CDR3 bases are TGTGCCTGGAGTGTCCTAGGGGACCAGGGACAGGGAAGGCAAGAGACCCAGTACTTC.

The chain recombines TRBV12-3 or TRBV12-4 with TRBJ2-7; tentatively, D is TRBD1 (5 bases). The length of the CDR3 is 13 residues. Trimming shortened V by 1 base and J by 5 bases, and 9 bases separated the two germline ends. CDR3 nucleotides: TGTGCCAGCAGTTTAGGGACACCCGACGAGCAGTACTTC. This encodes CASSLGTPDEQYF.

The chain couples TRBV7-2 to TRBJ2-5, with D perhaps TRBD2 (5 bases). CDR1 and CDR2 from the germline V gene are SGHTA and FQGNSA. V lost 1 base to trimming and J lost 5 bases, with 11 bases between them. CDR3 length equals 14 residues. CDR3 in DNA: TGTGCCAGCAGCTTAGGGAGGTCGAGGGAGACCCAGTACTTC. Translation: CASSLGRSRETQYF. The whole variable domain, remainder taken from reference TRBV7-2 and TRBJ2-5, is GAGVSQSPSNKVTEKGKDVELRCDPISGHTALYWYRQSLGQGLEFLIYFQGNSAPDKSGLPSDRFSAERTGGSVSTLTIQRTQQEDSAVYLCASSLGRSRETQYFGPGTRLLVL.

V is TRBV12-3 or TRBV12-4 and J is TRBJ2-6, with no clear D. Trimming shortened V by 10 bases and J by 1 base, and 5 bases separated the two germline ends. The CDR3 sequence is 12 residues long. The CDR3 loop is CATRSGANVLTF. The CDR3 DNA reads TGTGCCACCCGATCTGGGGCCAACGTCCTGACTTTC.

This clonotype was picked up many times. The chain employs TRBV2 and TRBJ1-5; possibly TRBD1 for D (5 bases). The V gene's germline CDR1 is SNHLY and CDR2 FYNNEI. The germline V and J ends were trimmed by 6 bases and 2 bases, with 11 bases remaining between them. The CDR3 is 14 amino acids. The CDR3 here is CASSPWDGNQPQHF. The DNA for the CDR3 is TGTGCCAGCAGCCCTTGGGACGGCAATCAGCCCCAGCATTTT. The full variable domain, rest sourced from reference TRBV2 and TRBJ1-5, is EPEVTQTPSHQVTQMGQEVILRCVPISNHLYFYWYRQILGQKVEFLVSFYNNEISEKSEIFDDQFSVERPDGSNFTLKIRSTKLEDSAMYFCASSPWDGNQPQHFGDGTRLSIL.

The CDR3 DNA sequence: TGTGCCAGTAGTATTGGGGGACACTGGGAGCTGTTTTTT. Amino acid sequence: CASSIGGHWELFF. This chain links TRBV19 with TRBJ2-2; TRBD1 is a possible D gene (6 bases). Germline assignment: CDR1 LNHDA and CDR2 SQIVND (reference sequence). V lost 3 bases, J lost 9 bases, and 11 bases lay in between. CDR3 size: 13 residues.

This clonotype was counted between two and nine times. CDR3 residues: CASSHPTSGTYNEQFF. In DNA, the CDR3 is TGTGCCAGCAGTCACCCGACTAGCGGGACATACAATGAGCAGTTCTTC. The chain has TRBV12-3 or TRBV12-4 and TRBJ2-1, with 11 bases that match TRBD2. The CDR3 consists of 16 residues. Trimming at V came to 5 bases and at J to 4 bases, leaving 7 bases not matched to a gene.

As to this clonotype: An end of the junction differs from the germline gene, which may be a read error. The chain carries TRBV20-1 and TRBJ2-1; 8 bases line up with TRBD2. The CDR3 has 15 residues. CDR1 is DFQATT, CDR2 SNEGSKA, per germline (reference sequence). Here the CDR3 DNA reads TGCAGCGCTAGAGTGGTGACTAGCGACTACAATGAGCAGTTCTTC. Amino acids: CSARVVTSDYNEQFF.